The 9 T cell receptor beta chains below were found in one sample sequenced in a study of early T cells in non-severe SARS-CoV-2 infection. Using its own MiXCR run on the 5' RACE reads, TCRdb lists one record per CDR3 protein. The data show some 76,000 distinct CDR3 sequences, approximately 13% seen once. Source material: whole blood. These receptors originate from an adult who was a healthcare worker with PCR-confirmed SARS-CoV-2 infection or an uninfected control (not recorded which).

V is TRBV19 and J is TRBJ2-4; D perhaps matches TRBD1 (6 bases). The germline gives CDR1 LNHDA, CDR2 SQIVND (reference sequence). Deletions cut 6 bases from V and 5 bases from J, with 14 bases between. CDR3 length equals 14 residues. The CDR3 nucleotides are TGTGCCAGTAGCCGTCAGGGGAGAGAAAACATTCAGTACTTC. Translated: CASSRQGRENIQYF.

This clonotype showed up just a few times. The rearrangement joins TRBV7-8 to TRBJ2-1; D not resolved. Germline CDR1 is SGHVS and CDR2 is FQNEAQ. V gave up 8 bases and J gave up 6 bases, with 11 bases separating them. The CDR3 has 12 residues. CDR3 coding DNA: TGTGCCAGCGGTCAAAGGGTCAATGAGCAGTTCTTC. Protein sequence: CASGQRVNEQFF.

This clonotype occurred many times. J is TRBJ2-3 and V is TRBV14, with 16 bases identical to TRBD2. With 3 bases clipped from V and 4 bases from J, the junction kept 10 bases outside the gene matches. The CDR3 is 19 residues long. In germline, CDR1 is SGHDN, CDR2 FVKESK. The CDR3: CASSQPGTSGGAGADTQYF. Here the CDR3 DNA reads TGTGCCAGCAGCCAGCCCGGGACTAGCGGGGGGGCCGGCGCAGATACGCAGTATTTT.

In this sample, this clonotype turned up once. The chain uses TRBV7-2 and TRBJ2-6, with D unresolved. V was cut by 2 bases and J by 0 bases, with 5 bases left in between. The CDR3 spans 15 residues. In germline, CDR1 is SGHTA, CDR2 FQGNSA. The chain's CDR3 is CASSLQVSGANVLTF. In nucleotides, the CDR3 is TGTGCCAGCAGCTTACAGGTCTCTGGGGCCAACGTCCTGACTTTC.

This clonotype has more than one count but fewer than ten. V and J are TRBV5-1 and TRBJ2-5, with TRBD1 as a possible D gene (6 bases). The V gene's germline CDR1 is SGHRS and CDR2 YFSETQ. This CDR3 is built from 19 residues. The V gene lost 4 bases and the J gene lost 1 base, with 26 bases spanning the gap. Written as DNA, the CDR3 is TGCGCCAGCAGCCCTCCTGGGGCAGGGGCGTTAACAGTCCAAGAGACCCAGTACTTC. This sequence encodes CASSPPGAGALTVQETQYF.

This clonotype was found a few times. V and J are TRBV9 and TRBJ1-2; TRBD1 aligns across 7 bases. Germline V gene sequence: CDR1 SGDLS, CDR2 YYNGEE. Germline trimming cut 2 bases from V and 2 bases from J; bases unmatched to any gene: 3. CDR3 length: 14 amino acids. The CDR3 sequence is CASSVQDRNYGYTF. CDR3 coding DNA: TGTGCCAGCAGCGTCCAGGACAGGAACTATGGCTACACCTTC.

The gene calls are TRBV6-1 and TRBJ2-2; D is ambiguous. Trimming stripped 4 bases from V and 7 bases from J, with 10 bases between. This CDR3 has 13 amino acids. Germline V CDR1 and CDR2: MNHNS, SASEGT. The DNA of the CDR3 is TGTGCCAGCAGTGTCGATTGGCACGGGGAGCTGTTTTTT. The encoded protein is CASSVDWHGELFF.

This sequence joins TRBV28 and TRBJ2-2; D perhaps matches TRBD1 (6 bases). Germline-derived CDR1 and CDR2 are MDHEN and SYDVKM. The CDR3 is 13 residues long. For the CDR3, the DNA is TGTGGCACCGGGACACCAGGCACCGGGGAGCTGTTTTTT. This translates into CGTGTPGTGELFF.

The chain employs TRBV7-9 and TRBJ1-1; D is unresolved. Germline CDR1 SEHNR, CDR2 FQNEAQ (reference sequence). Trimming stripped 4 bases from V and 6 bases from J, with 9 bases between. There are 12 residues in the CDR3. The DNA of the CDR3 is TGTGCCAGCAGCTCGTTGAGGGCTGAAGCTTTCTTT. It translates to CASSSLRAEAFF. The variable domain in full, with the rest retrieved from reference TRBV7-9 and TRBJ1-1, is DTGVSQNPRHKITKRGQNVTFRCDPISEHNRLYWYRQTLGQGPEFLTYFQNEAQLEKSRLLSDRFSAERPKGSFSTLEIQRTEQGDSAMYLCASSSLRAEAFFGQGTRLTVV.